This T cell receptor beta chain was recovered during a study of OX40 agonist ivuxolimab in advanced cancers. The CDR3 covers 16 residues. J was trimmed by 1 base and V by 2 bases; bases with no gene match: 5. Produced via immunoSEQ multiplex PCR; TCRdb's table is partial and in-frame only. This sample has about 28,000 clones, with around 88% found just once. The gene calls are TRBV23-1 and TRBJ2-3; 8 positions match TRBD2. TRBV23-1 is identified as an open reading frame with a role that is uncertain. The input for sequencing was CD4+ or CD8+ T cells sorted from blood, taken in a trial of the OX40 agonist ivuxolimab. The TCR comes from an adult with an advanced solid tumor such as melanoma, head and neck, liver or kidney cancer. Here the CDR3 DNA reads TGCGCCAGCAGTCAACCTAGCGGGCTGGGCACAGATACGCAGTATTTT. The encoded protein is CASSQPSGLGTDTQYF.